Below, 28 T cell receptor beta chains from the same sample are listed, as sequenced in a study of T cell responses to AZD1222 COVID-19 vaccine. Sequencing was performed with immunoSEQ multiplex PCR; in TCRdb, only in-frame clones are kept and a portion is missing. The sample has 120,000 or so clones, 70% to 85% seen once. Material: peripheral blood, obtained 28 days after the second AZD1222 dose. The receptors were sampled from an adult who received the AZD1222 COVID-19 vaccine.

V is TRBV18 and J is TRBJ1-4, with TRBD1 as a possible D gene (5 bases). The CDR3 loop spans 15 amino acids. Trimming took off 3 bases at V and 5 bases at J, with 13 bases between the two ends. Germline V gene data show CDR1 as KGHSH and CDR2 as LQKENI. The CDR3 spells CASSPRRQPNEKLFF. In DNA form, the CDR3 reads TGTGCCAGCTCACCTCGGAGACAGCCGAATGAAAAACTGTTTTTT. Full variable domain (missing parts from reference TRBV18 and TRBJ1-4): NAGVMQNPRHLVRRRGQEARLRCSPMKGHSHVYWYRQLPEEGLKFMVYLQKENIIDESGMPKERFSAEFPKEGPSILRIQQVVRGDSAAYFCASSPRRQPNEKLFFGSGTQLSVL.

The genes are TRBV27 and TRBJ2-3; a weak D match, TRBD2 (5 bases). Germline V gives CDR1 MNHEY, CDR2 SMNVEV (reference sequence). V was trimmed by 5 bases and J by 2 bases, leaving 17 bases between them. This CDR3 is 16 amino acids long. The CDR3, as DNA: TGTGCCAGCAGTCCAGAGATGTTGCGGGTCACAGATACGCAGTATTTT. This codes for CASSPEMLRVTDTQYF.

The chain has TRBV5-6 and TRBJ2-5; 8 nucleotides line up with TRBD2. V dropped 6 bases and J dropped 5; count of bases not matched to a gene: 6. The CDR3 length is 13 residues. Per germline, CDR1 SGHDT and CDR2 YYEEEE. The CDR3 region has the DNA TGTGCCAGCACGGGGGGGAGGAGTGAGACCCAGTACTTC. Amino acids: CASTGGRSETQYF.

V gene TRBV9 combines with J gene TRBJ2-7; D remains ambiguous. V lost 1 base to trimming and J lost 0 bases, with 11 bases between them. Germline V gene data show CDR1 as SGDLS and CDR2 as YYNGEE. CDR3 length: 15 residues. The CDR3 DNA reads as TGTGCCAGCAGCGTATCGCCAGGTCCCTCCTACGAGCAGTACTTC. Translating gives CASSVSPGPSYEQYF. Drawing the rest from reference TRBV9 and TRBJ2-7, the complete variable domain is DSGVTQTPKHLITATGQRVTLRCSPRSGDLSVYWYQQSLDQGLQFLIQYYNGEERAKGNILERFSAQQFPDLHSELNLSSLELGDSALYFCASSVSPGPSYEQYFGPGTRLTVT.

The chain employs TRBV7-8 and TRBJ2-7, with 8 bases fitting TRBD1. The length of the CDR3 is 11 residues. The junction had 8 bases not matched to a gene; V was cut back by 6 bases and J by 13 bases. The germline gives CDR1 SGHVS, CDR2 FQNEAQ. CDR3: CASRTGTGLYF. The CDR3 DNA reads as TGTGCCAGCAGGACGGGGACAGGTTTATACTTC.

This CDR3 is CASRGLYGYTF. In DNA, the CDR3 is TGTGCCAGCCGCGGACTCTATGGCTACACCTTC. This chain links TRBV27 with TRBJ1-2; D unresolved. The V end lost 8 bases, the J end lost 4 bases, and 8 bases lay between the germline ends. CDR1 and CDR2 (germline): MNHEY, SMNVEV (reference sequence). The CDR3 is made up of 11 amino acids.

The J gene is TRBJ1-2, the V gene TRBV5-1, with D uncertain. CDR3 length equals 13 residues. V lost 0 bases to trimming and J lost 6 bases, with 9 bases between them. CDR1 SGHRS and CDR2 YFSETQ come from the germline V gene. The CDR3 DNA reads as TGCGCCAGCAGCTTGGGGTTTTTGAATGGCTACACCTTC. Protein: CASSLGFLNGYTF.

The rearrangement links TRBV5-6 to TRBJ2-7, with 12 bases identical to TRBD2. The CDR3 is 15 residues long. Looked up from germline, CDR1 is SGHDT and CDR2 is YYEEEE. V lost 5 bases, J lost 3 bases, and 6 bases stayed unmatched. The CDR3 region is CASRGRLAGVYEQYF. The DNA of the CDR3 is TGTGCCAGCAGGGGTCGACTAGCGGGGGTCTACGAGCAGTACTTC.

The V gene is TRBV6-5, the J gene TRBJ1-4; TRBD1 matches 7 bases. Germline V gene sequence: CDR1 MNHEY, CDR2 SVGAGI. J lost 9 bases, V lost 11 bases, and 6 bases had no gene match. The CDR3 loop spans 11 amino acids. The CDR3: CASGGGKKLFF. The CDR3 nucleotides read TGTGCCTCAGGGGGGGGTAAAAAACTGTTTTTT.

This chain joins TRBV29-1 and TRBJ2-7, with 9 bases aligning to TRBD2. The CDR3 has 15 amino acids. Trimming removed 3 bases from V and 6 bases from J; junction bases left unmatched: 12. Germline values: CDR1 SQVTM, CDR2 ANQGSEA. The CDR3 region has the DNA TGCAGCGTTGAGGGTTTGGGGCTAGCGGGGCTCGAGCAGTACTTC. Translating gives CSVEGLGLAGLEQYF.

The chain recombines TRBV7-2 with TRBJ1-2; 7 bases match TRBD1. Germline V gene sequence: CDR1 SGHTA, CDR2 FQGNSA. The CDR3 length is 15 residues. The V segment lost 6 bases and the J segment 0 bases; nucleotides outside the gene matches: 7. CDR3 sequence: CASSYGQAANYGYTF. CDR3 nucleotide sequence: TGTGCCAGCAGTTACGGACAGGCAGCTAACTATGGCTACACCTTC.

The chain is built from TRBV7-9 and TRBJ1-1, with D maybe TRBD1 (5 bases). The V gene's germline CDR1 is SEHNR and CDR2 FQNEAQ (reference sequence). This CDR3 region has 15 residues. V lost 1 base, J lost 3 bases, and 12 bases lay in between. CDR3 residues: CASSLVFGGDTEAFF. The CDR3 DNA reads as TGTGCCAGCAGCTTAGTTTTCGGGGGGGACACTGAAGCTTTCTTT.

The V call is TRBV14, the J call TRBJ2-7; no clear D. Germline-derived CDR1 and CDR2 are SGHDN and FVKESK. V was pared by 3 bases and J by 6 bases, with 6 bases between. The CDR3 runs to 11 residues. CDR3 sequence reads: CASSHHSEQYF. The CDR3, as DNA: TGTGCCAGCAGCCACCATTCCGAGCAGTACTTC. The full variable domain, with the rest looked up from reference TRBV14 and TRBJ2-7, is EAGVTQFPSHSVIEKGQTVTLRCDPISGHDNLYWYRRVMGKEIKFLLHFVKESKQDESGMPNNRFLAERTGGTYSTLKVQPAELEDSGVYFCASSHHSEQYFGPGTRLTVT.

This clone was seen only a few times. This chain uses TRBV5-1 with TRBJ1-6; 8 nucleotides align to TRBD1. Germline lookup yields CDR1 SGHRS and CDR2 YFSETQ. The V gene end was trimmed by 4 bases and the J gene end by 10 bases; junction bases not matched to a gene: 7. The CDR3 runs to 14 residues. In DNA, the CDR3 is TGCGCCAGCAGCCTCGGACAGGGTCGATCACCCCTCCACTTT. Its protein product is CASSLGQGRSPLHF.

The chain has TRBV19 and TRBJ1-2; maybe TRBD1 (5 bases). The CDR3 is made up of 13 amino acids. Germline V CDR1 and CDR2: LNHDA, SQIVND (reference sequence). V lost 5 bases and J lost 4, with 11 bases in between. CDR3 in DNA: TGTGCCAGTAGTGTGGGGGGGACCTATGGCTACACCTTC. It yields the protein CASSVGGTYGYTF.

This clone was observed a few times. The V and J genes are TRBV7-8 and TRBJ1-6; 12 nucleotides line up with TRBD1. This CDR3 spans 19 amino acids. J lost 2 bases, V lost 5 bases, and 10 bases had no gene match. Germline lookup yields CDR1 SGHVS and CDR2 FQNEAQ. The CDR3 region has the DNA TGTGCCAGCAGCGGCCCCGGGACAGGGGGCGACACCTATAATTCACCCCTCCACTTT. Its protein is CASSGPGTGGDTYNSPLHF.

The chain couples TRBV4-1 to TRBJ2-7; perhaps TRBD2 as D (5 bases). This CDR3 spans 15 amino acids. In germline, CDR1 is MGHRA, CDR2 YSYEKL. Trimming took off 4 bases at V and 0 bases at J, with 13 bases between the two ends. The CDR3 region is CASSLLPGNSYEQYF. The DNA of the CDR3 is TGCGCCAGCAGCCTCCTACCCGGGAACTCCTACGAGCAGTACTTC.

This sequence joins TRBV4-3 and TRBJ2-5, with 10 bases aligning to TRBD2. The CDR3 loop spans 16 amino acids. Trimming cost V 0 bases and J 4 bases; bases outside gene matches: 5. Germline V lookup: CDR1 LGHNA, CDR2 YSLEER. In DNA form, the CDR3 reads TGCGCCAGCAGCCAAGAGGCTAGCGGGGGAGGAGAGACCCAGTACTTC. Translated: CASSQEASGGGETQYF.

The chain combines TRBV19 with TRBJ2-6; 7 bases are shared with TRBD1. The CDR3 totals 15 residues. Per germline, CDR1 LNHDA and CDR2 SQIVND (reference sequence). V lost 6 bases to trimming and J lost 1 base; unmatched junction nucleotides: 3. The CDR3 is CASRDRASGANVLTF. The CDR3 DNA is TGTGCCAGTAGAGACAGGGCTTCTGGGGCCAACGTCCTGACTTTC. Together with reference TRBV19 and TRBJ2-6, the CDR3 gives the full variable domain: DGGITQSPKYLFRKEGQNVTLSCEQNLNHDAMYWYRQDPGQGLRLIYYSQIVNDFQKGDIAEGYSVSREKKESFPLTVTSAQKNPTAFYLCASRDRASGANVLTFGAGSRLTVL.

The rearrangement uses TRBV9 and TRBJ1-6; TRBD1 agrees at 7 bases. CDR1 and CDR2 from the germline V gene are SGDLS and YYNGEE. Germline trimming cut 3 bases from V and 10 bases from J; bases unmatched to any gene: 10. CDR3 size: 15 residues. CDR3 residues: CASSGESTGTSPLHF. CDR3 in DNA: TGTGCCAGCAGCGGGGAATCGACAGGGACCTCACCCCTCCACTTT.

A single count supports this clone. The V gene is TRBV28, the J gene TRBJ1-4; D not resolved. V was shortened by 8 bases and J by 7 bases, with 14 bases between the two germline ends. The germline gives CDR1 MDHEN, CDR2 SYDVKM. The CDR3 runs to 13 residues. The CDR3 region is CASRPGSGEKLFF. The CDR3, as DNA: TGTGCCAGCCGCCCGGGGAGCGGTGAAAAACTGTTTTTT. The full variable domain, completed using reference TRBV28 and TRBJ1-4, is DVKVTQSSRYLVKRTGEKVFLECVQDMDHENMFWYRQDPGLGLRLIYFSYDVKMKEKGDIPEGYSVSREKKERFSLILESASTNQTSMYLCASRPGSGEKLFFGSGTQLSVL.

The CDR3 DNA sequence: TGTGCCAGCAGTTTAAGGGGCGCAATTAGTCAGCCCCAGCATTTT. Its translation: CASSLRGAISQPQHF. The chain is built from TRBV28 and TRBJ1-5; a weak D match, TRBD1 (5 bases). The CDR3 is 15 residues long. The ends were cut back, 2 bases at V and 6 bases at J, with 14 bases in the middle. CDR1 and CDR2 from the germline V gene are MDHEN and SYDVKM. The whole variable domain, filled in from reference TRBV28 and TRBJ1-5, reads DVKVTQSSRYLVKRTGEKVFLECVQDMDHENMFWYRQDPGLGLRLIYFSYDVKMKEKGDIPEGYSVSREKKERFSLILESASTNQTSMYLCASSLRGAISQPQHFGDGTRLSIL.

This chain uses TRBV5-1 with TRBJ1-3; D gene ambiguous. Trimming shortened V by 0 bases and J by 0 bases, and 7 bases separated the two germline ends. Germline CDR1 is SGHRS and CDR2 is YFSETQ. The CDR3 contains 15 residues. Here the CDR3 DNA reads TGCGCCAGCAGCTTGGACAGATACTCTGGAAACACCATATATTTT. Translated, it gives CASSLDRYSGNTIYF.

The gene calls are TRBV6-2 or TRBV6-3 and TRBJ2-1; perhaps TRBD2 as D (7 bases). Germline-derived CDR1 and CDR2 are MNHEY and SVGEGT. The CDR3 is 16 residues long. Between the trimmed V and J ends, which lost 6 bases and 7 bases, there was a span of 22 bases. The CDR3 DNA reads TGTGCCAGCAGCCGTCCCGGGACCAAGGGGGGGAATGAGCAGTTCTTC. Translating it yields CASSRPGTKGGNEQFF.

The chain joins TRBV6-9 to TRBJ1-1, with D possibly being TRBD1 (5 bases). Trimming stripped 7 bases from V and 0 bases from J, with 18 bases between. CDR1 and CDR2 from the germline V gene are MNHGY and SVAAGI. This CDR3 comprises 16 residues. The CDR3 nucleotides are TGTGCCAGCACCTATCGGGGCACTAACATGAACACTGAAGCTTTCTTT. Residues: CASTYRGTNMNTEAFF.

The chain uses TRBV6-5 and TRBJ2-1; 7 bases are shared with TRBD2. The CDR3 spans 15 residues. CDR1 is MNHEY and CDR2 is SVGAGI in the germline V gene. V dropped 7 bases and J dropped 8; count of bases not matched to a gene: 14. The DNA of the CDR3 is TGTGCCAGCAACCCGAGACAGCGGGGAACCGATGAGCAGTTCTTC. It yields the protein CASNPRQRGTDEQFF.

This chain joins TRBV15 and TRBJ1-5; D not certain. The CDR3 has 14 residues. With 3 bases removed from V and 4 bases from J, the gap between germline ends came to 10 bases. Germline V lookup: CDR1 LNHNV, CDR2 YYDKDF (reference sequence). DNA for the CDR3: TGTGCCACCAGCAGGGGTAAAAGTAATCAGCCCCAGCATTTT. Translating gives CATSRGKSNQPQHF. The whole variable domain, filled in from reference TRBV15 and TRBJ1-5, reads DAMVIQNPRYQVTQFGKPVTLSCSQTLNHNVMYWYQQKSSQAPKLLFHYYDKDFNNEADTPDNFQSRRPNTSFCFLDIRSPGLGDTAMYLCATSRGKSNQPQHFGDGTRLSIL.

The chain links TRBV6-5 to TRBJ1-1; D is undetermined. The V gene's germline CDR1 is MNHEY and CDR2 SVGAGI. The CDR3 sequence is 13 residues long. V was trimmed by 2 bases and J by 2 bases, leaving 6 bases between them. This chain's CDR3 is CASSYPDNTEAFF. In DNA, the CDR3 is TGTGCCAGCAGTTACCCGGATAACACTGAAGCTTTCTTT.